This T cell receptor (beta chain) was sequenced during a study of long-term antiretroviral therapy in people with HIV. Survey-level immunoSEQ v3.0 assays were run. Here immunoSEQ multiplex PCR was the method, and the copy in TCRdb shows in-frame clones only, minus some. The sample includes 15,000 to 20,000 clones, about 80% seen only once; the top ten take under 9.5%. Findings and caveats of the study: Relative to transplant donor controls, diversity remained lower despite increasing after ART. No data on ART adherence, viral resistance or therapy changes.

This clone was seen a few times. Its antigen is unknown. Other DNA sequences in the same sample also yield this CDR3. The TCR originated in a middle-aged man with HIV. The material was unsorted PBMCs, obtained 0.3 years before starting antiretroviral therapy.

Written as DNA, the CDR3 is TGTGCCAGCAGTCCCAGGGGGAGCAATCAGCCCCAGCATTTT. Amino acid sequence: CASSPRGSNQPQHF. The chain couples TRBV27 to TRBJ1-5, with TRBD1 matching 7 bases. The germline gives CDR1 MNHEY, CDR2 SMNVEV (reference sequence). This CDR3 comprises 14 residues. V gave up 5 bases and J gave up 1 base; unmatched junction bases: 2.